These T cell receptor beta chains were read from a single sample in a study of blood T cell repertoires in COVID-19. TCRdb's table, derived via immunoSEQ multiplex PCR, lists solely in-frame clones and lacks some. The sample includes under 250,000 clones, about 79% seen only once; the top ten take 13%. The sequenced sample was peripheral blood. Receptors originate from a human donor in a cohort sampled during active COVID-19. Both conserved end residues are part of each CDR3. D genes are given only for firm matches. Not all rows give a size; the values are once, few, many and, for expanded clones, a class.

d_gene: TRBD2
abundance: .
j_gene: TRBJ2-3
v_gene: TRBV11-2
CDR3aa: CASSRRLAGATDTQYF
CDR3nt: TGTGCCAGCAGCCGACGACTAGCGGGAGCCACAGATACGCAGTATTTT

d_gene: .
abundance: .
j_gene: TRBJ1-5
v_gene: TRBV6-2/TRBV6-3
CDR3aa: CASSFGGGGNQPQHF
CDR3nt: TGTGCCAGCAGTTTCGGCGGGGGGGGCAATCAGCCCCAGCATTTT

d_gene: .
abundance: .
j_gene: TRBJ2-7
v_gene: TRBV19
CDR3aa: CASSILSKPYEQYF
CDR3nt: TGTGCCAGTAGTATTTTGTCGAAGCCCTACGAGCAGTACTTC

d_gene: .
abundance: .
j_gene: TRBJ1-2
v_gene: TRBV5-1
CDR3aa: CASSLDWASANYGYTF
CDR3nt: TGCGCCAGCAGCTTGGATTGGGCATCAGCTAACTATGGCTACACCTTC

d_gene: .
abundance: once
j_gene: TRBJ2-6
v_gene: TRBV27
CDR3aa: CASSSTSTGANVLTF
CDR3nt: TGTGCCAGCAGCTCGACTAGTACCGGGGCCAACGTCCTGACTTTC

d_gene: TRBD1
abundance: few
j_gene: TRBJ2-7
v_gene: TRBV19
CDR3aa: CASGDRPTYEQYF
CDR3nt: TGTGCCAGTGGGGACAGGCCTACCTACGAGCAGTACTTC

d_gene: .
abundance: .
j_gene: TRBJ2-7
v_gene: TRBV28
CDR3aa: CASSNPPGADYEQYF
CDR3nt: TGTGCCAGCAGTAACCCGCCAGGGGCGGACTACGAGCAGTACTTC

d_gene: .
abundance: many
j_gene: TRBJ2-7
v_gene: TRBV6-1
CDR3aa: CASSEIGGYEQYF
CDR3nt: TGTGCCAGCAGTGAAATCGGGGGATACGAGCAGTACTTC

d_gene: .
abundance: .
j_gene: TRBJ2-5
v_gene: TRBV24-1
CDR3aa: CATSSDKDEETQYF
CDR3nt: TGTGCCACCAGTTCGGACAAGGACGAAGAGACCCAGTACTTC

d_gene: TRBD2
abundance: .
j_gene: TRBJ2-7
v_gene: TRBV9
CDR3aa: CASSVAPSGSYEQYF
CDR3nt: TGTGCCAGCAGCGTAGCCCCTAGCGGGAGTTACGAGCAGTACTTC

d_gene: .
abundance: .
j_gene: TRBJ2-7
v_gene: TRBV27
CDR3aa: CATSPGLAREQYF
CDR3nt: TGTGCCACGAGCCCAGGACTGGCGAGAGAGCAGTACTTC

d_gene: .
abundance: .
j_gene: TRBJ1-4
v_gene: TRBV28
CDR3aa: CASGRPSGATNEKLFF
CDR3nt: TGTGCCAGCGGTCGACCCTCGGGGGCAACTAATGAAAAACTGTTTTTT

d_gene: .
abundance: .
j_gene: TRBJ2-2
v_gene: TRBV25-1
CDR3aa: CASSATGWELFF
CDR3nt: TGTGCCAGCAGTGCGACAGGCTGGGAACTGTTTTTT

d_gene: TRBD2
abundance: .
j_gene: TRBJ2-7
v_gene: TRBV28
CDR3aa: CASRGSGKAYEQYF
CDR3nt: TGTGCCAGCCGCGGTAGCGGGAAGGCCTACGAGCAGTACTTC

d_gene: .
abundance: .
j_gene: TRBJ2-7
v_gene: TRBV7-2
CDR3aa: CASSLGLARDQQYF
CDR3nt: TGTGCCAGCAGCTTAGGCCTAGCGAGGGACCAGCAGTACTTC

d_gene: .
abundance: .
j_gene: TRBJ1-2
v_gene: TRBV6-5
CDR3aa: CASSYSEGVGYGYTF
CDR3nt: TGTGCCAGCAGCTACAGTGAGGGGGTGGGCTATGGCTACACCTTC

d_gene: .
abundance: .
j_gene: TRBJ1-4
v_gene: TRBV11-2
CDR3aa: CASNRLGPDPKLFF
CDR3nt: TGTGCCAGCAACCGCCTTGGGCCTGACCCAAAACTGTTTTTT

d_gene: .
abundance: .
j_gene: TRBJ1-4
v_gene: TRBV2
CDR3aa: CASAEDSWSYEKLFF
CDR3nt: TGTGCCAGTGCGGAAGACAGTTGGAGCTACGAAAAACTGTTTTTT

d_gene: .
abundance: .
j_gene: TRBJ1-1
v_gene: TRBV28
CDR3aa: CASSSPQGRGGAFF
CDR3nt: TGTGCCAGCAGTTCCCCGCAGGGCCGCGGTGGAGCTTTCTTT

d_gene: .
abundance: .
j_gene: TRBJ1-1
v_gene: TRBV5-4
CDR3aa: CASSREDQWGNTEAFF
CDR3nt: TGTGCCAGCAGCCGGGAGGATCAATGGGGCAACACTGAAGCTTTCTTT

d_gene: .
abundance: .
j_gene: TRBJ1-6
v_gene: TRBV4-2
CDR3aa: CASSPPATGENSPLHF
CDR3nt: TGTGCCAGCAGCCCTCCCGCGACAGGAGAAAATTCACCCCTCCACTTT

d_gene: .
abundance: .
j_gene: TRBJ2-7
v_gene: TRBV27
CDR3aa: CASSLGGSSYEQYF
CDR3nt: TGTGCCAGCAGTTTAGGCGGTTCCTCCTACGAGCAGTACTTC